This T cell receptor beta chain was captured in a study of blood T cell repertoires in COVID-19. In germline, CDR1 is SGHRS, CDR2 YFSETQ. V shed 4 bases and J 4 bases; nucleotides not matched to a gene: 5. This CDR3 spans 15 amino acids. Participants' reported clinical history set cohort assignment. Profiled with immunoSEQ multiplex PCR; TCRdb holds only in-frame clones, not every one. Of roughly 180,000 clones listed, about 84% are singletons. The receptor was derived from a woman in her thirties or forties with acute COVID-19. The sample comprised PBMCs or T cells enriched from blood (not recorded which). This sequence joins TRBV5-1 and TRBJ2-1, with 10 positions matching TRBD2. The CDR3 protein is CASSAGTSDYNEQFF. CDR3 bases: TGCGCCAGCAGCGCCGGGACTAGCGATTACAATGAGCAGTTCTTC. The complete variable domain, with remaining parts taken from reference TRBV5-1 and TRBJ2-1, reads KAGVTQTPRYLIKTRGQQVTLSCSPISGHRSVSWYQQTPGQGLQFLFEYFSETQRNKGNFPGRFSGRQFSNSRSEMNVSTLELGDSALYLCASSAGTSDYNEQFFGPGTRLTVL.